This TCR beta chain stems from a study of blood T cell repertoires in COVID-19. About the study: The study drew acute and convalescent COVID-19 samples from the United States, Italy and Spain.

The table came from immunoSEQ multiplex PCR; TCRdb's copy has only in-frame clones and leaves some out. The data contain some 160,000 clones, approximately 80% of them singletons. This CDR3 has 14 residues. CDR1 is MNHEY, CDR2 SMNVEV, per germline (reference sequence). Unmatched junction bases numbered 8, after V lost 6 bases and J lost 4 bases. The V and J genes are TRBV27 and TRBJ1-2; TRBD1 matches at 7 bases. The TCR comes from a woman older than 75 with acute or convalescent COVID-19. The sequenced material came from peripheral blood. CDR3 nucleotides: TGTGCCAGCAGCGGACAGGTCGGGGGCTATGGCTACACCTTC. Its translation is CASSGQVGGYGYTF.